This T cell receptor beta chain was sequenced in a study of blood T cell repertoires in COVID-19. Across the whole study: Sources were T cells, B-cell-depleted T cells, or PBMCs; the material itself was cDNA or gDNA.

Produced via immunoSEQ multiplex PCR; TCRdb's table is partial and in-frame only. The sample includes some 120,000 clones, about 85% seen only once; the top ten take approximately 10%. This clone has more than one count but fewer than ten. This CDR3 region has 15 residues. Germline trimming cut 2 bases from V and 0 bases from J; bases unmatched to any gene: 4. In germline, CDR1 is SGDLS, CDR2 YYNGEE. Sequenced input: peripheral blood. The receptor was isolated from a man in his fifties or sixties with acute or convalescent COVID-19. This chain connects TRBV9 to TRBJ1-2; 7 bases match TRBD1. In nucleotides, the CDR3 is TGTGCCAGCAGCGTGGGACAGACAGCTAACTATGGCTACACCTTC. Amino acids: CASSVGQTANYGYTF.